These T cell receptor beta chains were read from a single sample in a study of OX40 agonist ivuxolimab in advanced cancers. The repertoire was sequenced with immunoSEQ multiplex PCR; TCRdb's copy has only in-frame clones and lacks some. The sample has around 80,000 clones, roughly 87% seen once. The sequenced sample was CD4+ or CD8+ T cells sorted from blood, obtained in a trial of the OX40 agonist ivuxolimab. The receptors come from an adult with an advanced solid tumor such as melanoma, head and neck, liver or kidney cancer. Each CDR3 is given with its conserved first and last residue. Fields, in order: CDR3 protein, CDR3 DNA, J gene, V gene, clone size, D gene. A D gene is named only where the DNA matches it firmly. Clone size appears in some rows only: once, few, many, or a class for an expanded clone.

cdr3_aa: CASSLTRDSRETQYF
cdr3_nt: TGTGCCAGCAGCTTAACCCGGGACTCCCGAGAGACCCAGTACTTC
j_call: TRBJ2-5
v_call: TRBV7-3
clone_size: -
d_call: -

cdr3_aa: CASSYNRDSYEQYF
cdr3_nt: TGTGCCAGCAGTTATAACAGGGATAGCTACGAGCAGTACTTC
j_call: TRBJ2-7
v_call: TRBV6-5
clone_size: -
d_call: -

cdr3_aa: CASSPRTGVSTDTQYF
cdr3_nt: TGTGCCAGCAGTCCTAGGACAGGGGTTAGCACAGATACGCAGTATTTT
j_call: TRBJ2-3
v_call: TRBV28
clone_size: -
d_call: TRBD1

cdr3_aa: CASSSPRSRRGGYTF
cdr3_nt: TGTGCCAGCAGTTCACCCAGGTCCAGACGGGGTGGCTACACCTTC
j_call: TRBJ1-2
v_call: TRBV27
clone_size: -
d_call: -

cdr3_aa: CATSRGRDTSYEQYF
cdr3_nt: TGTGCCACCAGCAGAGGCCGGGACACTTCCTACGAGCAGTACTTC
j_call: TRBJ2-7
v_call: TRBV15
clone_size: few
d_call: -

cdr3_aa: CASSFPGVSPLHF
cdr3_nt: TGTGCCAGCAGCTTTCCAGGGGTTTCACCCCTCCACTTT
j_call: TRBJ1-6
v_call: TRBV7-9
clone_size: -
d_call: -

cdr3_aa: CASSLGAEPALYGYTF
cdr3_nt: TGTGCCAGCAGCTTAGGGGCAGAACCCGCCCTTTATGGCTACACCTTC
j_call: TRBJ1-2
v_call: TRBV13
clone_size: -
d_call: -

cdr3_aa: CASSYRLTQITGELFF
cdr3_nt: TGTGCCAGCAGTTACCGTCTAACTCAGATCACCGGGGAGCTGTTTTTT
j_call: TRBJ2-2
v_call: TRBV6-5
clone_size: few
d_call: -

cdr3_aa: CASSLGGNTEAFF
cdr3_nt: TGTGCCAGCAGCCTCGGGGGGAACACTGAAGCTTTCTTT
j_call: TRBJ1-1
v_call: TRBV11-1
clone_size: -
d_call: -

cdr3_aa: CASSLAQISEQYF
cdr3_nt: TGTGCCAGCAGCTTGGCCCAAATTAGCGAGCAGTACTTC
j_call: TRBJ2-7
v_call: TRBV11-2
clone_size: -
d_call: -

cdr3_aa: CASSLGGAVYEQFF
cdr3_nt: TGTGCCAGCAGCTTGGGGGGCGCCGTGTATGAGCAGTTCTTC
j_call: TRBJ2-1
v_call: TRBV5-5
clone_size: -
d_call: -

cdr3_aa: CASSLRLAGSDEQYF
cdr3_nt: TGTGCCAGCAGCTTAAGGCTAGCGGGATCCGACGAGCAGTACTTC
j_call: TRBJ2-7
v_call: TRBV7-2
clone_size: -
d_call: TRBD2

cdr3_aa: CASSDTGTGYNSPLHF
cdr3_nt: TGTGCCAGCAGCGATACCGGGACAGGGTATAATTCACCCCTCCACTTT
j_call: TRBJ1-6
v_call: TRBV7-6
clone_size: -
d_call: TRBD1